These T cell receptor beta chains were read from a single sample in a study of T cells in Graves' hyperthyroidism and ophthalmopathy. Using its own MiXCR run on the multiplex PCR reads, TCRdb lists one record per CDR3 protein. The table includes approximately 570,000 distinct CDR3 sequences, nearly 20% detected once. Source material: blood. The receptors come from a man aged 35-49 years with Graves' ophthalmopathy. Both conserved end residues are part of each CDR3. A D gene is named only where the DNA matches it firmly. Only part of the rows carry a size: once, few, many, or a class if the clone is expanded.

CDR3nt: TGCAGTGCTAGAGATGACGGGGACCCGCGTAACTCACCCCTCCACTTT
CDR3aa: CSARDDGDPRNSPLHF
abundance: few
d_gene: NA
v_gene: TRBV20-1
j_gene: TRBJ1-6

CDR3nt: TGTGCCAGCAGCCGGGGCAGGGAAGACACTGAAGCTTTCTTT
CDR3aa: CASSRGREDTEAFF
abundance: NA
d_gene: NA
v_gene: TRBV14
j_gene: TRBJ1-1

CDR3nt: TGTGCCAGCTCACCCCCAGGGTACAATGAGCAGTTCTTC
CDR3aa: CASSPPGYNEQFF
abundance: NA
d_gene: NA
v_gene: TRBV18
j_gene: TRBJ2-1

CDR3nt: TGTGCCAGCTACCCAGCGACAGCCTCACTAGCCAAAAACATTCAGTACTTC
CDR3aa: CASYPATASLAKNIQYF
abundance: many
d_gene: NA
v_gene: TRBV28
j_gene: TRBJ2-4

CDR3nt: TGTGCCAGCAGGCTGGACAGGGGGCCGACTAATGAAAAACTGTTTTTT
CDR3aa: CASRLDRGPTNEKLFF
abundance: NA
d_gene: TRBD1
v_gene: TRBV7-9
j_gene: TRBJ1-4

CDR3nt: TGCAGTGCTTTCTCAGGGGAGAGGCAGAACACTGAAGCTTTCTTT
CDR3aa: CSAFSGERQNTEAFF
abundance: few
d_gene: NA
v_gene: TRBV20-1
j_gene: TRBJ1-1

CDR3nt: TGTGCCAGCAGTTACCGGGCCGTACACACCGGGGAGCTGTTTTTT
CDR3aa: CASSYRAVHTGELFF
abundance: NA
d_gene: NA
v_gene: TRBV6-5
j_gene: TRBJ2-2

CDR3nt: TGTGCCAGCAGTCCCTTTCGACTCCTGCCTGGAAACACCATATATTTT
CDR3aa: CASSPFRLLPGNTIYF
abundance: NA
d_gene: NA
v_gene: TRBV12-3/TRBV12-4
j_gene: TRBJ1-3

CDR3nt: TGTGCCAGCATCCCAGGGACTAGCGCCACAGATACGCAGTATTTT
CDR3aa: CASIPGTSATDTQYF
abundance: many
d_gene: TRBD2
v_gene: TRBV7-2
j_gene: TRBJ2-3

CDR3nt: TGCAGTGCTAGAGAAACGGCGGGAGGGCCTTACAATGAGCAGTTCTTC
CDR3aa: CSARETAGGPYNEQFF
abundance: few
d_gene: TRBD2
v_gene: TRBV20-1
j_gene: TRBJ2-1

CDR3nt: TGTGCCAGCAGCGTAGATGTTGGGGACAGGTACAATGAGCAGTTCTTC
CDR3aa: CASSVDVGDRYNEQFF
abundance: NA
d_gene: TRBD1
v_gene: TRBV9
j_gene: TRBJ2-1

CDR3nt: TGCGCCAGCAGCTCCGACGGGACTAGCAGGGATACGCAGTATTTT
CDR3aa: CASSSDGTSRDTQYF
abundance: few
d_gene: TRBD2
v_gene: TRBV5-1
j_gene: TRBJ2-3

CDR3nt: TGTGCCAGCTCACCACGTCGGACAGGGGACACCGGGGAGCTGTTTTTT
CDR3aa: CASSPRRTGDTGELFF
abundance: many
d_gene: TRBD1
v_gene: TRBV18
j_gene: TRBJ2-2

CDR3nt: TGTGCCAGCAGCTCCGCAGGGACGGGGGGGACCGGGGAGCTGTTTTTT
CDR3aa: CASSSAGTGGTGELFF
abundance: NA
d_gene: TRBD2
v_gene: TRBV5-6
j_gene: TRBJ2-2

CDR3nt: TGTGCCAGCAGCCACCAACCCGGACACGAGTACGGCGAGCAGTACTTC
CDR3aa: CASSHQPGHEYGEQYF
abundance: few
d_gene: NA
v_gene: TRBV3-1
j_gene: TRBJ2-7

CDR3nt: TGTGCCAGCAGTCTAAGGGTCAGAAATCAGCCCCAGCATTTT
CDR3aa: CASSLRVRNQPQHF
abundance: many
d_gene: NA
v_gene: TRBV12-3/TRBV12-4
j_gene: TRBJ1-5

CDR3nt: TGTGCCAGCAGCGCCGGGGCAGGGGGCCCCATCGAGCAGTACTTC
CDR3aa: CASSAGAGGPIEQYF
abundance: many
d_gene: TRBD1
v_gene: TRBV7-9
j_gene: TRBJ2-7

CDR3nt: TGTGCCAGTAGTACCTCTCTGCCTGGGGGGGCCGGGGAGCTGTTTTTT
CDR3aa: CASSTSLPGGAGELFF
abundance: NA
d_gene: TRBD2
v_gene: TRBV7-8
j_gene: TRBJ2-2

CDR3nt: TGCGCCAGCAGCTTGGGGCAGGTGAGCTCCTACAATGAGCAGTTCTTC
CDR3aa: CASSLGQVSSYNEQFF
abundance: NA
d_gene: NA
v_gene: TRBV5-1
j_gene: TRBJ2-1

CDR3nt: TGTGCCACCAGTGATTATAGAAACACCATATATTTT
CDR3aa: CATSDYRNTIYF
abundance: NA
d_gene: NA
v_gene: TRBV24-1
j_gene: TRBJ1-3

CDR3nt: TGTGCCAGCAGCTTAATGGGACAGAAGAATCAGCCCCAGCATTTT
CDR3aa: CASSLMGQKNQPQHF
abundance: many
d_gene: TRBD1
v_gene: TRBV7-6
j_gene: TRBJ1-5

CDR3nt: TGTGCCTCCCGGGACAGGGCTTCCGAGCAGTACTTC
CDR3aa: CASRDRASEQYF
abundance: few
d_gene: TRBD1
v_gene: TRBV6-1
j_gene: TRBJ2-7

CDR3nt: TGTGCCAGCAGCCAAGGACTAGCGGTCCACAATGAGCAGTTCTTC
CDR3aa: CASSQGLAVHNEQFF
abundance: many
d_gene: TRBD2
v_gene: TRBV3-1
j_gene: TRBJ2-1

CDR3nt: TGCAGTGCCGCAGACAGGGGAGGGACTGAAGCTTTCTTT
CDR3aa: CSAADRGGTEAFF
abundance: many
d_gene: TRBD1
v_gene: TRBV20-1
j_gene: TRBJ1-1

CDR3nt: TGTGCCAGCAGCCATACCGTTAGGCCGGTACACGAGCAGTACTTC
CDR3aa: CASSHTVRPVHEQYF
abundance: many
d_gene: NA
v_gene: TRBV3-1
j_gene: TRBJ2-7

CDR3nt: TGTGCCAGCCAAGGATTTAGCCGAAACATTCAGTACTTC
CDR3aa: CASQGFSRNIQYF
abundance: many
d_gene: NA
v_gene: TRBV28
j_gene: TRBJ2-4

CDR3nt: TGTGCCAGCAGCTTAGGAGACGGGGAGCTGTTTTTT
CDR3aa: CASSLGDGELFF
abundance: NA
d_gene: NA
v_gene: TRBV7-3
j_gene: TRBJ2-2

CDR3nt: TGTGCCAGTAGTGGGACTAGCGGGAGCGAGCAGTACTTC
CDR3aa: CASSGTSGSEQYF
abundance: NA
d_gene: TRBD2
v_gene: TRBV19
j_gene: TRBJ2-7

CDR3nt: TGCAGTGCTAAGGTTCCCAGCGGGGTGCAAGAGACCCAGTACTTC
CDR3aa: CSAKVPSGVQETQYF
abundance: few
d_gene: TRBD2
v_gene: TRBV20-1
j_gene: TRBJ2-5

CDR3nt: TGTGCCAGCGGTGAACTAGCGGGGGGCCCCTATTACTTC
CDR3aa: CASGELAGGPYYF
abundance: once
d_gene: TRBD2
v_gene: TRBV6-1
j_gene: TRBJ2-5

CDR3nt: TGTGCCAGCAGCCAAGAAGGCAGGGGATCCGAGCAGTACTTC
CDR3aa: CASSQEGRGSEQYF
abundance: many
d_gene: NA
v_gene: TRBV3-1
j_gene: TRBJ2-7

CDR3nt: TGCAGTGCTAGAAGATTAGCGGGGGCCCTCTACAATGAGCAGTTCTTC
CDR3aa: CSARRLAGALYNEQFF
abundance: few
d_gene: TRBD2
v_gene: TRBV20-1
j_gene: TRBJ2-1

CDR3nt: TGTGCCAGCAGCTTAGAGATCAATCAGCCCCAGCATTTT
CDR3aa: CASSLEINQPQHF
abundance: many
d_gene: NA
v_gene: TRBV7-6
j_gene: TRBJ1-5

CDR3nt: TGTGCCAGCAGCCAAGATCTCAATTACGAGCAGTACTTC
CDR3aa: CASSQDLNYEQYF
abundance: many
d_gene: NA
v_gene: TRBV3-1
j_gene: TRBJ2-7

CDR3nt: TGCAGTGCTAGATTTACTCCCGCGGGGGATCAGCCCCAGCATTTT
CDR3aa: CSARFTPAGDQPQHF
abundance: many
d_gene: NA
v_gene: TRBV20-1
j_gene: TRBJ1-5

CDR3nt: TGTGCCACCAGCAGAGCTCAAGCAGGGAACACTGAAGCTTTCTTT
CDR3aa: CATSRAQAGNTEAFF
abundance: many
d_gene: NA
v_gene: TRBV15
j_gene: TRBJ1-1

CDR3nt: TGTGCCAGCCAACTGACCGGGGGCTGGCAGCCCCAGCATTTT
CDR3aa: CASQLTGGWQPQHF
abundance: few
d_gene: NA
v_gene: TRBV6-2/TRBV6-3
j_gene: TRBJ1-5

CDR3nt: TGTGCTAGTGGTCCGACCGGGACAGGTTTTTCTGGGGCCAACGTCCTGACTTTC
CDR3aa: CASGPTGTGFSGANVLTF
abundance: NA
d_gene: TRBD1
v_gene: TRBV12-5
j_gene: TRBJ2-6

CDR3nt: TGTGCCAGCAGTTACTCGACGCAGAACATTCAGTACTTC
CDR3aa: CASSYSTQNIQYF
abundance: NA
d_gene: NA
v_gene: TRBV6-2/TRBV6-3
j_gene: TRBJ2-4

CDR3nt: TGTGCCAGCAGCTTAGAGGGTAACGGGAGGATCTGGGATGAGCAGTTCTTC
CDR3aa: CASSLEGNGRIWDEQFF
abundance: few
d_gene: TRBD2
v_gene: TRBV11-3
j_gene: TRBJ2-1

CDR3nt: TGCAGTGCTAGAGTGGCAGGGGGTGCCTACGAGCAGTACTTC
CDR3aa: CSARVAGGAYEQYF
abundance: NA
d_gene: TRBD1
v_gene: TRBV20-1
j_gene: TRBJ2-7

CDR3nt: TGTGCCAGCAGCTTGATAAGACTAGCGGGAGGAAAGATCTCCTACGAGCAGTACTTC
CDR3aa: CASSLIRLAGGKISYEQYF
abundance: few
d_gene: TRBD2
v_gene: TRBV11-2
j_gene: TRBJ2-7

CDR3nt: TGTGCCAGCAGCTTTTTCAGGGGGGCTGGAAACACCATATATTTT
CDR3aa: CASSFFRGAGNTIYF
abundance: NA
d_gene: TRBD1
v_gene: TRBV7-2
j_gene: TRBJ1-3

CDR3nt: TGTGCCAGTAGTGCCCAAAACTCTGGGGCCAACGTCCTGACTTTC
CDR3aa: CASSAQNSGANVLTF
abundance: NA
d_gene: NA
v_gene: TRBV19
j_gene: TRBJ2-6

CDR3nt: TGTGCCAGCAGCTCTGGAGTCGAGCGGGGGGCCCAAGAGACCCAGTACTTC
CDR3aa: CASSSGVERGAQETQYF
abundance: NA
d_gene: TRBD2
v_gene: TRBV4-2
j_gene: TRBJ2-5

CDR3nt: TGTGCCAGCAGTTCCCCGGGAGGGCGCACAGATACGCAGTATTTT
CDR3aa: CASSSPGGRTDTQYF
abundance: many
d_gene: TRBD2
v_gene: TRBV27
j_gene: TRBJ2-3

CDR3nt: TGTGCCAGCCCACCGAATAGTTGGGACGAGCAGTACTTC
CDR3aa: CASPPNSWDEQYF
abundance: NA
d_gene: NA
v_gene: TRBV18
j_gene: TRBJ2-7

CDR3nt: TGTGCCAGCATCCCCTCGGGACCACCTTGGGATACGCAGTATTTT
CDR3aa: CASIPSGPPWDTQYF
abundance: many
d_gene: NA
v_gene: TRBV12-3/TRBV12-4
j_gene: TRBJ2-3

CDR3nt: TGCAATGCGAGATCTGACTCCTACGAGCAGTACTTC
CDR3aa: CNARSDSYEQYF
abundance: few
d_gene: NA
v_gene: TRBV20-1
j_gene: TRBJ2-7

CDR3nt: TGTGCCAGCAGTCTCATCCGGAACACTGAAGCTTTCTTT
CDR3aa: CASSLIRNTEAFF
abundance: many
d_gene: NA
v_gene: TRBV12-3/TRBV12-4
j_gene: TRBJ1-1

CDR3nt: TGTGCCAGCAGTTTAATTGCCGGGGGGACTGAAGCTTTCTTT
CDR3aa: CASSLIAGGTEAFF
abundance: many
d_gene: NA
v_gene: TRBV12-3/TRBV12-4
j_gene: TRBJ1-1

CDR3nt: TGTGCCTGGAGTGAAGGGACTAGGATTAATGAGCAGTTCTTC
CDR3aa: CAWSEGTRINEQFF
abundance: NA
d_gene: TRBD2
v_gene: TRBV30
j_gene: TRBJ2-1

CDR3nt: TGTGCCTGGAGTAATCTGGGTGGCTACACCTTC
CDR3aa: CAWSNLGGYTF
abundance: many
d_gene: NA
v_gene: TRBV30
j_gene: TRBJ1-2

CDR3nt: TGTGCCAGCAGGGACAGGGCGAACACTGAAGCTTTCTTT
CDR3aa: CASRDRANTEAFF
abundance: many
d_gene: TRBD1
v_gene: TRBV12-3/TRBV12-4
j_gene: TRBJ1-1

CDR3nt: TGTGCCTCGTATGCGGGGACGAACACTGAAGCTTTCTTT
CDR3aa: CASYAGTNTEAFF
abundance: many
d_gene: NA
v_gene: TRBV30
j_gene: TRBJ1-1

CDR3nt: TGCAGCGTTGGTGGGGTAAGGGGAGATGAGCAGTTCTTC
CDR3aa: CSVGGVRGDEQFF
abundance: few
d_gene: NA
v_gene: TRBV29-1
j_gene: TRBJ2-1

CDR3nt: TGTGCCAGCATCGGGTCACTCGGGAACACTGAAGCTTTCTTT
CDR3aa: CASIGSLGNTEAFF
abundance: NA
d_gene: NA
v_gene: TRBV28
j_gene: TRBJ1-1